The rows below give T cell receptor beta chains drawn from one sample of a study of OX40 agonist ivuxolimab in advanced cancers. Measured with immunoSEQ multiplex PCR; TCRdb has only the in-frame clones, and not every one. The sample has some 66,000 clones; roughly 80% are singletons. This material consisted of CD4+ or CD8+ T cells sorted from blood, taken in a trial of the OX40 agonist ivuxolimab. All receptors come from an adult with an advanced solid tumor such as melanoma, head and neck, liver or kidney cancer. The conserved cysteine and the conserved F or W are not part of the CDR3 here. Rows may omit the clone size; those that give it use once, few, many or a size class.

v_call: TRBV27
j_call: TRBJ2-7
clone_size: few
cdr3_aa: ASSRLPGVYEQY

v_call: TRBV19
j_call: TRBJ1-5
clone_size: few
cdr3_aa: ASSIILRSNQPQH

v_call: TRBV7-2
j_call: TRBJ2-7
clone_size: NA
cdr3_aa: ASSPRTGQPYEQY

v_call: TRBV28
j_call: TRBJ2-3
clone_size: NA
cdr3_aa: ASSLWEGGSTDTQY

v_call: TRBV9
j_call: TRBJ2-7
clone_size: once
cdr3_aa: ASSVGGESYEQY

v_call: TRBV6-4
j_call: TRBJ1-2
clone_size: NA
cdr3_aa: ASSPIQGVYGYT

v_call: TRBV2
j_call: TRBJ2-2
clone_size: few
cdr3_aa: ASREGLAGGDGELF

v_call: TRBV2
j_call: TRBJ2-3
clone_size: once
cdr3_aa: ASRQELITDTQY

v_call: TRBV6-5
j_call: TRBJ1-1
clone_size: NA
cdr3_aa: ASSYNNGQHGAF

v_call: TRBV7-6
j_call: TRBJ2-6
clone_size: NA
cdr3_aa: ASSLGQPYSGANVLT

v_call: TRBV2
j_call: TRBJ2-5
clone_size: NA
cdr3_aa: ASTNGGARETQY

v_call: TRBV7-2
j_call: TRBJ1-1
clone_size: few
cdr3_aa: ASSRRQGTSTEAF

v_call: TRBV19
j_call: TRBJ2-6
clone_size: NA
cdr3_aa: ASRAASGLGGANVLT

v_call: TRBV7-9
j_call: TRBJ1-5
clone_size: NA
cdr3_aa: ASSLGGYSNQPQH

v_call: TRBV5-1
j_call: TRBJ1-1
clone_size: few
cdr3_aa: ASSLLGRADTEAF

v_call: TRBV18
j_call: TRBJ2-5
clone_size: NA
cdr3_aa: ASSPSVLETQY

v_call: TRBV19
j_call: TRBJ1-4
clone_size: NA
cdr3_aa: ASSIGLQGAGGKLF

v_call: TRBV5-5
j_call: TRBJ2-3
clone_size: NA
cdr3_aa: ASSLLASGISTDTQY

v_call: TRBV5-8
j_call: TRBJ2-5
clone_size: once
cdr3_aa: ASSFGLAGSQETQY

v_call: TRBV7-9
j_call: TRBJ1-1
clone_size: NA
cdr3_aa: ASSKGQTEAF

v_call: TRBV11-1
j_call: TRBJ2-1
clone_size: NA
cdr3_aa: ASSLDPGAGEQF

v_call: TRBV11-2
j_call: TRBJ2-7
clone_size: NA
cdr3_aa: ASSLAGALSYEQY

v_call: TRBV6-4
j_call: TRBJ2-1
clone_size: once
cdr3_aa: ASSDRSSGEGVEQF

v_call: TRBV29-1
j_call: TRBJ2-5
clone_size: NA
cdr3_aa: SVVHPGAQTQY

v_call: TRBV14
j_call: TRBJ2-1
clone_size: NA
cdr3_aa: ASSQGQKSSYNEQF

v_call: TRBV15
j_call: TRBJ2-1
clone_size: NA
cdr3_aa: ATSRDRGYSNEQF

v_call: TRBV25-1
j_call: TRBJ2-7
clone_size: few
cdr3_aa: ASSEAGGPNEQY

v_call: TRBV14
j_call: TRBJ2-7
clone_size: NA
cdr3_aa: ASSQEARGGEQY

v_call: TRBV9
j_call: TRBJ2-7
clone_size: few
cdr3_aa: ASSVQGTGSPESYEQY

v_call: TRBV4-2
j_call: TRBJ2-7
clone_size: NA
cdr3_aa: ASSQSAEVGGYEQY

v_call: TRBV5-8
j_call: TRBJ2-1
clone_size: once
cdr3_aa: ASSLRLGSYNEQF

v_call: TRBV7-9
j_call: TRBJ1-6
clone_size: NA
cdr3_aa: ASSFDRSNNSPLH

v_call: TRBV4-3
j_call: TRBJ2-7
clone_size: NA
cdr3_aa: ASSQEIPGLVPYEQY

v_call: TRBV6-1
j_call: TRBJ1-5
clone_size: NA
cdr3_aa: ASSEEAGVQPQH

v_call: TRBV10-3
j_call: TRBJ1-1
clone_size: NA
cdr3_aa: AISESSASMNTEAF

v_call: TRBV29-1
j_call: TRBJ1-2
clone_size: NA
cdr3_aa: SVEVGTSYGYT

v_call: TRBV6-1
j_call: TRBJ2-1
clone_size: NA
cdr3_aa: ASSAQNRVPLDEQF

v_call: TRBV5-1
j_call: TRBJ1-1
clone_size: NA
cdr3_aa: ASSLGTGSYHREAF

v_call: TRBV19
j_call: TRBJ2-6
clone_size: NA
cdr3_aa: ASSISAGTRSGANVLT

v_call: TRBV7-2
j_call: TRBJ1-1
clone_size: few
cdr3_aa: ASIRDPRNTVAF

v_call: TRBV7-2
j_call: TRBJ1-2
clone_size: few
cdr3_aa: ASSPYSGYT

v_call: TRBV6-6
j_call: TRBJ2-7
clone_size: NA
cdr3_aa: ASSYRDGSSYEQY

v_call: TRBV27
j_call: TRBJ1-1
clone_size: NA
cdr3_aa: ASKPAAPTEAF

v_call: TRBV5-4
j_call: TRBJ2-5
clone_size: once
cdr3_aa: ASSPGRALETQY

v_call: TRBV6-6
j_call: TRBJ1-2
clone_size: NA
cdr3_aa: ASSYEINYGYT

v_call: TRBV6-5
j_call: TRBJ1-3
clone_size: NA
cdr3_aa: ASKSGTGGRAIY

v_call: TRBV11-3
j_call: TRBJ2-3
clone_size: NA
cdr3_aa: ASSLGRTSGSSTDTQY

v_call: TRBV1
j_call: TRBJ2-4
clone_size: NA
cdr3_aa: TSSQGALPGTGTNIQY

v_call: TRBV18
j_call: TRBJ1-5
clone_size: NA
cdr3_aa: ASSRGFHSNQPQH

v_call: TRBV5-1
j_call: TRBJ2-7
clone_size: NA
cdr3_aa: ASSWGRGPYEQY

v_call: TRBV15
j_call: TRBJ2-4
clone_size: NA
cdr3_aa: ATSRGMAKNIQY

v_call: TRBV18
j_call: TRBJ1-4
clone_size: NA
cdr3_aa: ASSSDRGREKLF

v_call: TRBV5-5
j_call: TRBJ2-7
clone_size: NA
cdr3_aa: ASSLGASGLSYEQY

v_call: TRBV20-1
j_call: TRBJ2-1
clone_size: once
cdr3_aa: SASQTREQF

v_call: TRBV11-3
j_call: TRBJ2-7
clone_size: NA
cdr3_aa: ASSLNPAYEQY

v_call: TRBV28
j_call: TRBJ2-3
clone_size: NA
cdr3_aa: ASTSSAQGYTDTQY

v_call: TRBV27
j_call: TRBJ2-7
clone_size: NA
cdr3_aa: ASSQGLGLEQY